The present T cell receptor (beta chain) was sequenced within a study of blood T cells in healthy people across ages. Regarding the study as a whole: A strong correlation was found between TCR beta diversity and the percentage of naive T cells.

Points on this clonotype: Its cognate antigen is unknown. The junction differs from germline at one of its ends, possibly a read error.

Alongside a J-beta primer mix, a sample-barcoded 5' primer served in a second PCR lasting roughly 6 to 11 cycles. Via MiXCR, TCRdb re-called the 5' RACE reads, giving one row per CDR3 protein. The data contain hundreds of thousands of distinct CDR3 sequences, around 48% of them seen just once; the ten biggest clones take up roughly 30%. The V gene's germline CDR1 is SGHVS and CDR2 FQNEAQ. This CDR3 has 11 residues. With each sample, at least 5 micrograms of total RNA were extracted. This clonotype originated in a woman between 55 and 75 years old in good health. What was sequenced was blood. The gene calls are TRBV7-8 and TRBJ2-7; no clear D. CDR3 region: CARSAYYEQYF. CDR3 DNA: TGTGCCCGCAGCGCGTACTACGAGCAGTACTTC.